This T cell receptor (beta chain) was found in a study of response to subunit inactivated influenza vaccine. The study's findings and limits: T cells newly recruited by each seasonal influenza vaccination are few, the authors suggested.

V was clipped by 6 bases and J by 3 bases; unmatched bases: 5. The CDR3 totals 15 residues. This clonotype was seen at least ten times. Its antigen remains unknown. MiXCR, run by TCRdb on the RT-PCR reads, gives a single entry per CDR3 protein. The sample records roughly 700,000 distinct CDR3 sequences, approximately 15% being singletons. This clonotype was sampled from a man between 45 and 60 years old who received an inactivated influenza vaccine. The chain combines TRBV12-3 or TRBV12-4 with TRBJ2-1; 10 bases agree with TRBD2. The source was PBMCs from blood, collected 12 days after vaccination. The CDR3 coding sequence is TGTGCCAGCAGGGAAAGCGGGGGGGACTACAATGAGCAGTTCTTC. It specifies CASRESGGDYNEQFF.